This T cell receptor (beta chain) was sequenced during a study of neurological immune-mediated disorders. Every sequencing run returned over 200 million TCR-beta sequences, which were derived from 15-18 subjects. TCRdb used MiXCR to reprocess the 5' RACE reads, holding one entry per CDR3 protein. The sample has 45,000 to 60,000 distinct CDR3 sequences, about 13% seen once. The CDR3 is made up of 15 amino acids. The V gene's germline CDR1 is SGHKS and CDR2 YYEKEE (reference sequence). With 2 bases clipped from V and 4 bases from J, the junction kept 5 bases outside the gene matches. Stated time point: longitudinal time-point 3. This clonotype was observed at least ten times.

Specimen: PBMCs. The rearrangement links TRBV5-5 to TRBJ2-1; 8 bases match TRBD1. This clonotype was sampled from a male donor with HTLV-1-associated myelopathy (HAM/TSP). The CDR3 bases are TGTGCCAGCAGCTTTGAAGACAGGGGATACAATGAGCAGTTCTTC. Translation gives CASSFEDRGYNEQFF.